This paragraph covers one T cell receptor beta chain sequence. In its sample, this clonotype was seen a few times. It lacks a known antigen. Within one base of it there is no much larger clone, and no base qualities were kept. The data belong to a study of response to subunit inactivated influenza vaccine (dated by TCRdb to the late 2010s). Some background on the complete study: Deep quantitative T cell receptor repertoire profiling was used in the study to track responses to a trivalent subunit inactivated influenza vaccine. What the authors observed across the whole study: It was suggested by the authors that each seasonal influenza vaccination may recruit only a limited number of new T cells.

Taken with the paper, the label for time point translates to: 45 days after influenza vaccine administration. The library was obtained by RT-PCR. Sequencing used an Illumina HiSeq 2500. TCRdb took the public reads, trimmed them with fastp at Q25, ran MiXCR for clone calling and kept in-frame beta chains. Each entry is one CDR3 protein sequence, shown with its most common DNA and genes. For this sample the table gives under 200,000 distinct CDR3 sequences, of which about 11% were detected only once. Over 10% of the sample is taken by the ten largest. The germline V gene yields KGHDR for CDR1 and SFDVKD for CDR2. V lost 3 bases and J lost 3 bases; the stretch between them is 8 bases long. The CDR3, cysteine through phenylalanine, is 14 amino acids long. Only the CDR3 part of the read is kept: 42 bases, read in frame from the first base.

Here the sequenced sample was non-naive T cells sorted from PBMCs, taken 45 days after vaccination. The sample's cell subset or site label is to be understood as: memory T cell fraction. The V and J genes are TRBV24-1 and TRBJ1-5, with no D gene named confidently. The sequence derives from a man between 45 and 60 years old who received an inactivated influenza vaccine. Donor details come from another sample of the same person, matched by shared clones. At the DNA level, the sequence is TGTGCCACCAGTGATCCTTGGCACAATCAGCCCCAGCATTTT. Protein translation: CATSDPWHNQPQHF.